A single sample is the source of the 3 T cell receptor beta chains below, sequenced in a study of human T cells and chemical hapten exposure. Time point reported: patch test 1, 2 weeks after DPC sensitization. Stated treatment: therapeutic diphenylcyclopropenone sensitization with weekly scalp DPC. TCRdb redid the calling of the RACE reads with MiXCR, one entry per CDR3 protein. Of about 120,000 distinct CDR3 sequences in the sample, 9% to 13% are singletons; the top ten hold approximately 1.4%. The material sequenced was whole blood, taken in connection with sensitization to the hapten diphenylcyclopropenone (DPC). The receptors here all came from a woman aged 45-65 years with alopecia areata. Some clones in this sample may be carry-over from other donors' samples.

The table lists this clonotype with a few counts. V gene TRBV2 combines with J gene TRBJ2-2, with D possibly TRBD1 on 6 matching bases. Trimming removed 2 bases from V and 6 bases from J, with 13 bases in between. CDR1 and CDR2 (germline): SNHLY, FYNNEI. The CDR3 loop spans 15 amino acids. CDR3 amino acids: CASSEQWGRAGELFF. The CDR3 DNA reads as TGTGCCAGCAGTGAACAGTGGGGGCGAGCCGGGGAGCTGTTTTTT. The whole variable domain, remainder taken from reference TRBV2 and TRBJ2-2, is EPEVTQTPSHQVTQMGQEVILRCVPISNHLYFYWYRQILGQKVEFLVSFYNNEISEKSEIFDDQFSVERPDGSNFTLKIRSTKLEDSAMYFCASSEQWGRAGELFFGEGSRLTVL.

The table lists this clonotype with many counts. V gene TRBV27 combines with J gene TRBJ2-7; D gene ambiguous. CDR1 is MNHEY and CDR2 is SMNVEV in the germline V gene (reference sequence). The length of the CDR3 is 16 residues. Trimming cost V 3 bases and J 2 bases, with 17 bases left between them. CDR3 in amino acids: CASSLSDPSITYEQYF. Here the CDR3 DNA reads TGTGCCAGCAGTTTGTCAGACCCATCCATTACCTACGAGCAGTACTTC.

V and J are TRBV11-2 and TRBJ2-2; 10 bases map to TRBD2. This CDR3 is 15 amino acids long. CDR1 is SGHAT and CDR2 is FQNNGV in the germline V gene. Trimming took 5 bases from V and 7 from J; bases not matched to a gene: 7. The CDR3 nucleotides are TGTGCCAGCAGCCCTCTAGCGGGAGTCGTCGGGGAGCTGTTTTTT. This gives the protein CASSPLAGVVGELFF.